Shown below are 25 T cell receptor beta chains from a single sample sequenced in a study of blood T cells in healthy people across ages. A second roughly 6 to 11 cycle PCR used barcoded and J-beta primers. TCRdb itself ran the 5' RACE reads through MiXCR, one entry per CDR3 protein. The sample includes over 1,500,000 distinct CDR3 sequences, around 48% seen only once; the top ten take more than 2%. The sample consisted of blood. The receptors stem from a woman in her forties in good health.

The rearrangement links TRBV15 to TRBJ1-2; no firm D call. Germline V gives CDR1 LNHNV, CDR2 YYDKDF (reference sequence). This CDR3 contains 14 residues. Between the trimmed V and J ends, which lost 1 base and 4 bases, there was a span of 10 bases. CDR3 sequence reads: CATSRGEGLYGYTF. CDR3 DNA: TGTGCCACCAGCAGAGGAGAGGGCCTCTATGGCTACACCTTC. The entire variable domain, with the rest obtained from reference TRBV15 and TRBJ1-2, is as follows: DAMVIQNPRYQVTQFGKPVTLSCSQTLNHNVMYWYQQKSSQAPKLLFHYYDKDFNNEADTPDNFQSRRPNTSFCFLDIRSPGLGDTAMYLCATSRGEGLYGYTFGSGTRLTVV.

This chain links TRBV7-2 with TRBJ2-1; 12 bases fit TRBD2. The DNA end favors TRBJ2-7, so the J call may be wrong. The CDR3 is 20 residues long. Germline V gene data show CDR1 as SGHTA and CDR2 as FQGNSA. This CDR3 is CASSFSSRGSTSGGYNEQYF. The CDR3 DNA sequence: TGTGCCAGCAGCTTTAGTAGCAGGGGATCGACTAGCGGGGGCTACAATGAGCAGTACTTC.

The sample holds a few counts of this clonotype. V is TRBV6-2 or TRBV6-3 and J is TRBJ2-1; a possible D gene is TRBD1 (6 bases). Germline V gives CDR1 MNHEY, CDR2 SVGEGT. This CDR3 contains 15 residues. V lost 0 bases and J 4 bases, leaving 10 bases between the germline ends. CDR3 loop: CASSYSPTGYNEQFF. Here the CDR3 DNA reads TGTGCCAGCAGTTACTCCCCCACAGGGTACAATGAGCAGTTCTTC.

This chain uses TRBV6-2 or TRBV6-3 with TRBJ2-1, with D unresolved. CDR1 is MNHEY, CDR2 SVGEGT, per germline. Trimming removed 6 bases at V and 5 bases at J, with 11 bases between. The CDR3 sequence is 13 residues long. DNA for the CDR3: TGTGCCAGCAGCCGCCCCCCACACAATGAGCAGTTCTTC. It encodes CASSRPPHNEQFF.

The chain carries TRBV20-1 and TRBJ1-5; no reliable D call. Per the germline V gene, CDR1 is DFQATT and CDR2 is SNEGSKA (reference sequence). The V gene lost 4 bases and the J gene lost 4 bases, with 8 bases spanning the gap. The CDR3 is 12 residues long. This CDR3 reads CSATRGNQPQHF. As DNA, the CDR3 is TGCAGTGCTACGAGAGGTAATCAGCCCCAGCATTTT.

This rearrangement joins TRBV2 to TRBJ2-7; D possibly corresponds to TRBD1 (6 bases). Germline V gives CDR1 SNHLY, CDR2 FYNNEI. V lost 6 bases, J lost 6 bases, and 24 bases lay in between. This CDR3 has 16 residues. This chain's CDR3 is CASSEILQGVGSEQYF. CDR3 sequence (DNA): TGTGCCAGCAGCGAAATACTACAGGGTGTTGGGTCCGAGCAGTACTTC.

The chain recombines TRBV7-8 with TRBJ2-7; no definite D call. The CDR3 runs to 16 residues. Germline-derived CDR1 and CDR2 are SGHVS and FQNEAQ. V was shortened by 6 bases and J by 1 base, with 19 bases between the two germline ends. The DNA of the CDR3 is TGTGCCAGCAGTCATAAATTTCTCGGGCGGTCCTACGAGCAGTACTTC. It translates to CASSHKFLGRSYEQYF.

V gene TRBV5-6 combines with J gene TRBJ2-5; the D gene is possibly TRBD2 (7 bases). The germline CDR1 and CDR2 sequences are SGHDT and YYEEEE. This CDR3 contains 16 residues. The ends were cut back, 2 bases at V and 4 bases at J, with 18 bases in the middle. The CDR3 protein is CASSFLSGGSRETQYF. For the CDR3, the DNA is TGTGCCAGCAGCTTTTTATCGGGGGGCAGCCGAGAGACCCAGTACTTC.

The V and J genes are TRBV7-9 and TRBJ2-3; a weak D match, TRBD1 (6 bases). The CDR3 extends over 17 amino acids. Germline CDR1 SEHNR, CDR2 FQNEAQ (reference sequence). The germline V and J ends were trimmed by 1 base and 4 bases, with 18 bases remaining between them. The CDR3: CASSLGLAGALADTQYF. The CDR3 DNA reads TGTGCCAGCAGCTTAGGGTTGGCAGGGGCCCTTGCAGATACGCAGTATTTT. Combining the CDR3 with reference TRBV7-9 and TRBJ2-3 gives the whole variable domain DTGVSQNPRHKITKRGQNVTFRCDPISEHNRLYWYRQTLGQGPEFLTYFQNEAQLEKSRLLSDRFSAERPKGSFSTLEIQRTEQGDSAMYLCASSLGLAGALADTQYFGPGTRLTVL.

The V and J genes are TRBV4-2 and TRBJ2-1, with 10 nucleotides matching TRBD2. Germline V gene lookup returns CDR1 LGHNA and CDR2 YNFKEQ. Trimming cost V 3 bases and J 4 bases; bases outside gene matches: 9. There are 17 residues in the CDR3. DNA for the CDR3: TGTGCCAGCAGCCATCCTCGCACTAGCGGGGAATACAATGAGCAGTTCTTC. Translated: CASSHPRTSGEYNEQFF.

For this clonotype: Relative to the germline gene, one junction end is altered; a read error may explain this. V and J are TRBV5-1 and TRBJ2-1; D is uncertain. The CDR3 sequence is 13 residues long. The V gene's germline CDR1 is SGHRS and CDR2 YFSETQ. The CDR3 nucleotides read TGCGCCAGCAGCTTTCTTACCCTCAATGAGCAGTTTTTC. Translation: CASSFLTLNEQFF.

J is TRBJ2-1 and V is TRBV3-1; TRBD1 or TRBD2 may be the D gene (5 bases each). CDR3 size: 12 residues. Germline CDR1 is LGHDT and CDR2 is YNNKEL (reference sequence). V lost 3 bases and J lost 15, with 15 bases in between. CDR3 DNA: TGTGCCAGCAGCCACCGGGGACGTGTCCCGTTCTTC. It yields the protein CASSHRGRVPFF.

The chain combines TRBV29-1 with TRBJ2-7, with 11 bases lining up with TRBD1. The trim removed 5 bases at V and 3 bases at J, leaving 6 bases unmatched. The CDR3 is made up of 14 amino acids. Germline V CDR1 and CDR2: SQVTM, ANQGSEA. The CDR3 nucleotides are TGCAGCGTTAAGACCGGGACAGGGGGCTACGAGCAGTACTTC. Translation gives CSVKTGTGGYEQYF.

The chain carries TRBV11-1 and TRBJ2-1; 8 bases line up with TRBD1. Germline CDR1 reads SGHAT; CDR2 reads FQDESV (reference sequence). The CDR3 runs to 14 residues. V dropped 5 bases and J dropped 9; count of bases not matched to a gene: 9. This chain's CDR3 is CASSNRDRFGEQFF. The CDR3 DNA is TGTGCCAGCAGCAACCGGGACAGGTTCGGTGAGCAGTTCTTC.

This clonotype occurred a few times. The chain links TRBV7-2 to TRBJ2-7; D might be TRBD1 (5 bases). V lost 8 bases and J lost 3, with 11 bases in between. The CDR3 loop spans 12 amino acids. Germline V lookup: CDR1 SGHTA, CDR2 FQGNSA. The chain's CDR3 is CASGAPYYEQYF. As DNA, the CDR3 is TGTGCCAGCGGGGCTCCATACTACGAGCAGTACTTC.

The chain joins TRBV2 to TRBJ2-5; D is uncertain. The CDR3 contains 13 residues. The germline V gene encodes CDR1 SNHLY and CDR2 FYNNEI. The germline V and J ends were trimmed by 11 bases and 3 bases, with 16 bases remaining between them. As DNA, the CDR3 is TGTGCCGCTCCGGTAGGGCAGAAAGAGACCCAGTACTTC. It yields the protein CAAPVGQKETQYF.

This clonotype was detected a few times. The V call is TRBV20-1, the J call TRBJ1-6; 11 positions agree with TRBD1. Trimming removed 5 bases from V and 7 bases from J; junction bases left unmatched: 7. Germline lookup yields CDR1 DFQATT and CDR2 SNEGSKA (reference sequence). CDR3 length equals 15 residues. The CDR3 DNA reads TGCAGTGCTCTGCCGGACAGGGGGCGAAATTCACCCCTCCACTTT. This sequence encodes CSALPDRGRNSPLHF.

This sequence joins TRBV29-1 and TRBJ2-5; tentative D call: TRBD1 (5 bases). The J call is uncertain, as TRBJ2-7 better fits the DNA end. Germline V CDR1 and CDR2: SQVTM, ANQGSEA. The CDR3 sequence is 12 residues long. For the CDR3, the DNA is TGCAGCGTTGCCCAGGGTCCGTACGAGCAGTACTTC. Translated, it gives CSVAQGPYEQYF.

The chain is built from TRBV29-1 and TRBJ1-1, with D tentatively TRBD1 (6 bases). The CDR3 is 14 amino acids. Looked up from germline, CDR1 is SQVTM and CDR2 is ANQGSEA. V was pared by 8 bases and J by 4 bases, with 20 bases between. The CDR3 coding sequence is TGCAGCCTTAGGACAGAGCTAGGCGGCACTGAAGCTTTCTTT. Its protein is CSLRTELGGTEAFF.

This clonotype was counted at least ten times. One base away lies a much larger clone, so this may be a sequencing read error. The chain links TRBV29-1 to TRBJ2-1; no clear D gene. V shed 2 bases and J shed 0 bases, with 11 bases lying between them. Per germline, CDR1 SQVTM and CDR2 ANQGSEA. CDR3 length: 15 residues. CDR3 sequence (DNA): TGCAGCGTTGAAATTGGGGATAGCTCCTACAATGAGCAGTTCTTC. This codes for CSVEIGDSSYNEQFF.

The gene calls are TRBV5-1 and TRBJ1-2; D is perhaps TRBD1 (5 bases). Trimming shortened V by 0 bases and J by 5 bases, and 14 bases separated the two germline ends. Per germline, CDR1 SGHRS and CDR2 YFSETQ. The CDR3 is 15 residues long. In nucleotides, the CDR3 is TGCGCCAGCAGCTTGGAGGCGGCAGGGAGGTATGGCTACACCTTC. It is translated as CASSLEAAGRYGYTF.

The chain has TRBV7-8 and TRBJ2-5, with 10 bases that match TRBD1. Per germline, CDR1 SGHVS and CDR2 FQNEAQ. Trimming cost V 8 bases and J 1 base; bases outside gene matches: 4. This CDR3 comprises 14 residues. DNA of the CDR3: TGTGCCAGCTCGGGACAGGGGAGCCAAGAGACCCAGTACTTC. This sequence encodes CASSGQGSQETQYF. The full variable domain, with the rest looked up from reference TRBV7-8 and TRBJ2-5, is GAGVSQSPRYKVAKRGQDVALRCDPISGHVSLFWYQQALGQGPEFLTYFQNEAQLDKSGLPSDRFFAERPEGSVSTLKIQRTQQEDSAVYLCASSGQGSQETQYFGPGTRLLVL.

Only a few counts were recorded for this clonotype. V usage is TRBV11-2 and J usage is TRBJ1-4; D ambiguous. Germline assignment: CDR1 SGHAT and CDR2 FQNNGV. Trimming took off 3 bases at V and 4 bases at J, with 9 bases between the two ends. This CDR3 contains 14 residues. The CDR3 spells CASSLGEYNEKLFF. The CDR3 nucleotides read TGTGCCAGCAGCTTGGGAGAGTATAATGAAAAACTGTTTTTT.

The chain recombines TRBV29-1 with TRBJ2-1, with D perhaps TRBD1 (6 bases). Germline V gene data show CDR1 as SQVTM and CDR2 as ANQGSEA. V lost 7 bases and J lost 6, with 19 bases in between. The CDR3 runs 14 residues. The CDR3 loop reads CSDAARGKSNEQFF. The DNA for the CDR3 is TGCAGCGATGCTGCGAGGGGGAAGTCCAATGAGCAGTTCTTC.

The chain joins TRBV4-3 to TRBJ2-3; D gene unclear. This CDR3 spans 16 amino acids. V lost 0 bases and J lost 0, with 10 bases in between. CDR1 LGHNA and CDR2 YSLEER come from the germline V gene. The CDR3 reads CASSQEGRTSTDTQYF. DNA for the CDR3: TGCGCCAGCAGCCAAGAGGGCAGAACTAGCACAGATACGCAGTATTTT.